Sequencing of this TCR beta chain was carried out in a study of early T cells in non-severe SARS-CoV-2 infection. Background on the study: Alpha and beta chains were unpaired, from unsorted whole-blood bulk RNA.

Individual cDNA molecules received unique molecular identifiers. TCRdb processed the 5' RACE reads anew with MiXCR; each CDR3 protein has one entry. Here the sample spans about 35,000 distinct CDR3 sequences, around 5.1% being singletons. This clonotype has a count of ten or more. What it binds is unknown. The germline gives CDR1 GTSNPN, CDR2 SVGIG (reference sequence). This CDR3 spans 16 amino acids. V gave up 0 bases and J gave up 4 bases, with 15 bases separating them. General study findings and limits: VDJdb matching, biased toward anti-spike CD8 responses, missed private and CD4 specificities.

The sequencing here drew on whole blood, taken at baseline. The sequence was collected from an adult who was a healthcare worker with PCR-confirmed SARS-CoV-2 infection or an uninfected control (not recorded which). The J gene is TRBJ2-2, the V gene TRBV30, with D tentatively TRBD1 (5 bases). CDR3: CAWSVPGSLPTGELFF. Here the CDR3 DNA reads TGTGCCTGGAGTGTACCAGGGTCCCTCCCCACCGGGGAGCTGTTTTTT.